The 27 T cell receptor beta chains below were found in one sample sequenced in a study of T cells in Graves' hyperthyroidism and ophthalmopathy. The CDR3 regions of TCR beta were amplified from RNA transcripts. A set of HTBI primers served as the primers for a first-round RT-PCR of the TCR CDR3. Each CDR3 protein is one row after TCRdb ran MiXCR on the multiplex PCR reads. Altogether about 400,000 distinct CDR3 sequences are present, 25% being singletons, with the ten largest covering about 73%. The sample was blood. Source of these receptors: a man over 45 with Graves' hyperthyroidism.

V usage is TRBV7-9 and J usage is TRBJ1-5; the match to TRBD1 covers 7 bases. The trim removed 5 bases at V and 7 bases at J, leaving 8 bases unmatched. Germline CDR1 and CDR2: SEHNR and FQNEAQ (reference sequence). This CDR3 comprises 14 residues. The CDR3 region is CASSPDRVGQPQHF. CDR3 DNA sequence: TGTGCCAGCAGCCCCGACAGGGTCGGACAGCCCCAGCATTTT.

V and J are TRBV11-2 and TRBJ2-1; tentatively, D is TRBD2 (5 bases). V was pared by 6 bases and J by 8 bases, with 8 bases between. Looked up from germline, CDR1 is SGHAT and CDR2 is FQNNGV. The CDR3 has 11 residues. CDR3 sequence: CASRDSHEQFF. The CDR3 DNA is TGTGCCAGCAGGGACTCCCATGAGCAGTTCTTC.

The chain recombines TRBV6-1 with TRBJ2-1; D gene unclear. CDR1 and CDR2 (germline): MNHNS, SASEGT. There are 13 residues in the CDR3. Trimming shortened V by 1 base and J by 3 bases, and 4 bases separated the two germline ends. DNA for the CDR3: TGTGCCAGCAGTGAAGGGATCTACAATGAGCAGTTCTTC. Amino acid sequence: CASSEGIYNEQFF.

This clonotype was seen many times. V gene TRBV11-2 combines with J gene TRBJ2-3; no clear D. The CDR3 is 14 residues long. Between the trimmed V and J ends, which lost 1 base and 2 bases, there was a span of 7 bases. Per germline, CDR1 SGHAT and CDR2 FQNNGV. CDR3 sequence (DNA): TGTGCCAGCAGCTTAGTCAGGACCACAGATACGCAGTATTTT. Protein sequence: CASSLVRTTDTQYF.

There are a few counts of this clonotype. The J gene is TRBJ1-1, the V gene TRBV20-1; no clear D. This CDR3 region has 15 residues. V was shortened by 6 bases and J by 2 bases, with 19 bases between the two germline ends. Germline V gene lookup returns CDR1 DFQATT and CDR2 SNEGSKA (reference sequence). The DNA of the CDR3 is TGCAGTGCCGTAGGAGTTTTTGATACAAACACTGAAGCTTTCTTT. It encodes CSAVGVFDTNTEAFF.

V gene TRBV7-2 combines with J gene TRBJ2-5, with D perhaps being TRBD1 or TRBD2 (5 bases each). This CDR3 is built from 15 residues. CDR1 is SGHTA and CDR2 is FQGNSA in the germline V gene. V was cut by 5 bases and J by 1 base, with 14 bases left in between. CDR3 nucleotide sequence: TGTGCCAGCAGCCAAGAGTTCGGGGCCCAAGAGACCCAGTACTTC. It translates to CASSQEFGAQETQYF.

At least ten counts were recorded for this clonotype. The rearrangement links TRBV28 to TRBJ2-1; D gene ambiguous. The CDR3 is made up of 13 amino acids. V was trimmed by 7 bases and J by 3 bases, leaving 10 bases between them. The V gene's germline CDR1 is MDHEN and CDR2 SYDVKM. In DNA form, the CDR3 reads TGTGCCAGCACAAGCATATTCTACAATGAGCAGTTCTTC. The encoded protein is CASTSIFYNEQFF.

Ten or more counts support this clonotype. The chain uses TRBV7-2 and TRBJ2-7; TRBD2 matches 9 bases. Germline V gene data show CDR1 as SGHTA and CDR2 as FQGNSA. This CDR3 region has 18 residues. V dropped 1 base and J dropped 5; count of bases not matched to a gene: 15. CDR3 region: CASSLGWASGKLADEQYF. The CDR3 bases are TGTGCCAGCAGCTTAGGATGGGCTAGCGGGAAACTCGCCGACGAGCAGTACTTC.

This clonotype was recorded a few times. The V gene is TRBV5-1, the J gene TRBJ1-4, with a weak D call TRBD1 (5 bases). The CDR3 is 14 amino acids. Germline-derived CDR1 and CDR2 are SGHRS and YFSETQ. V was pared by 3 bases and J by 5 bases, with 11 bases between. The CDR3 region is CASSWDRPNEKLFF. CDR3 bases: TGCGCCAGCAGCTGGGACCGGCCCAATGAAAAACTGTTTTTT.

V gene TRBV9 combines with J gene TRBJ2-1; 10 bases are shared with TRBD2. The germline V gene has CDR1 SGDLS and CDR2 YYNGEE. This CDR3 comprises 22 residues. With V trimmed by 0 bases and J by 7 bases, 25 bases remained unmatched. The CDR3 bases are TGTGCCAGCAGCGTAGCTCGATGGGAGGGTAGTCCTAGCGGGAGTGCTTTTAATGAGCAGTTCTTC. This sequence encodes CASSVARWEGSPSGSAFNEQFF.

CDR3 sequence: CASSSGTANLSLHF. DNA of the CDR3: TGTGCCAGCAGCTCCGGGACGGCAAATCTTTCCCTCCACTTT. The chain combines TRBV7-6 with TRBJ1-6, with D perhaps matching TRBD1 (5 bases). Germline CDR1 is SGHVS and CDR2 is FNYEAQ. CDR3 length: 14 residues. Between the trimmed V and J ends, which lost 4 bases and 14 bases, there was a span of 18 bases.

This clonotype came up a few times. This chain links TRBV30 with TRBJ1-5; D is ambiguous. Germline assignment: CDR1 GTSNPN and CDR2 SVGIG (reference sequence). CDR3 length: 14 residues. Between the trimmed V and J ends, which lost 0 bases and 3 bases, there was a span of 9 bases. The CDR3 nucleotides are TGTGCCTGGAGTGTGAACAGTTTCAATCAGCCCCAGCATTTT. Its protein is CAWSVNSFNQPQHF. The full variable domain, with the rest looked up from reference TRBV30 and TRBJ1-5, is SQTIHQWPATLVQPVGSPLSLECTVEGTSNPNLYWYRQAAGRGLQLLFYSVGIGQISSEVPQNLSASRPQDRQFILSSKKLLLSDSGFYLCAWSVNSFNQPQHFGDGTRLSIL.

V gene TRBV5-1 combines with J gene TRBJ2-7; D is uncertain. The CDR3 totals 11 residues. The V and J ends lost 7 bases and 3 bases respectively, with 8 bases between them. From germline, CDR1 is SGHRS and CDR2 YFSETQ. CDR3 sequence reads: CASGSDYEQYF. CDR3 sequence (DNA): TGCGCCAGCGGTTCCGACTACGAGCAGTACTTC.

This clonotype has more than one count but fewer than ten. CDR3 nucleotide sequence: TGCAGCGTTGAGGGGCAGGGGGTCGGAAACACCATATATTTT. Amino acid sequence: CSVEGQGVGNTIYF. This rearrangement joins TRBV29-1 to TRBJ1-3; 7 bases agree with TRBD1. Germline V CDR1 and CDR2: SQVTM, ANQGSEA. J lost 4 bases, V lost 3 bases, and 6 bases had no gene match. The CDR3 is 14 amino acids. The full variable domain, rest sourced from reference TRBV29-1 and TRBJ1-3, is SAVISQKPSRDICQRGTSLTIQCQVDSQVTMMFWYRQQPGQSLTLIATANQGSEATYESGFVIDKFPISRPNLTFSTLTVSNMSPEDSSIYLCSVEGQGVGNTIYFGEGSWLTVV.

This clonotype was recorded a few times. CDR3 loop: CASSLDRVSTDTQYF. The CDR3 coding sequence is TGTGCCAGCTCTCTTGACAGGGTCAGCACAGATACGCAGTATTTT. The V and J genes are TRBV18 and TRBJ2-3; 7 bases are a match to TRBD1. Germline-derived CDR1 and CDR2 are KGHSH and LQKENI. The CDR3 is 15 residues long. Unmatched junction bases numbered 6, after V lost 6 bases and J lost 0 bases.

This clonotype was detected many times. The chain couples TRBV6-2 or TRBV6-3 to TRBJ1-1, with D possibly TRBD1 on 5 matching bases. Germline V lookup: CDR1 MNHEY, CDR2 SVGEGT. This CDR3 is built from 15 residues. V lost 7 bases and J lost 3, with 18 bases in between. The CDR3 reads CASNRGAGVDTEAFF. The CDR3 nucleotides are TGTGCCAGCAACCGCGGGGCCGGGGTGGACACTGAAGCTTTCTTT.

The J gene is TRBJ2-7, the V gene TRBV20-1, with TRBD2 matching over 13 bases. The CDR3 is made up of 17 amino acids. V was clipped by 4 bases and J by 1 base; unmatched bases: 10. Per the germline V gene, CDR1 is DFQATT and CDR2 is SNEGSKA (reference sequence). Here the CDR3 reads CSAKPRTSGSYSYEQYF. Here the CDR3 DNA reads TGCAGTGCTAAACCTCGGACTAGCGGGAGTTATTCCTACGAGCAGTACTTC.

The CDR3, as DNA: TGTGCCAGCTCACCAATAGGAGGGAGAGGCACCTACAATGAGCAGTTCTTC. Translating gives CASSPIGGRGTYNEQFF. The V gene is TRBV18, the J gene TRBJ2-1; possibly TRBD2 for D (6 bases). This CDR3 has 17 residues. Germline CDR1 KGHSH, CDR2 LQKENI. Trimming left V 2 bases short and J 2 bases short, with 16 bases between.

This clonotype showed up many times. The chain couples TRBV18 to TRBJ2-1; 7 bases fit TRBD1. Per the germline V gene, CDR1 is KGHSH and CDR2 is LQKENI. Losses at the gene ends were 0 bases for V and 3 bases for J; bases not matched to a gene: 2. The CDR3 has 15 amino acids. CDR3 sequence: CASSPPRDSYNEQFF. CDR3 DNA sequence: TGTGCCAGCTCACCACCCCGGGACAGCTACAATGAGCAGTTCTTC.

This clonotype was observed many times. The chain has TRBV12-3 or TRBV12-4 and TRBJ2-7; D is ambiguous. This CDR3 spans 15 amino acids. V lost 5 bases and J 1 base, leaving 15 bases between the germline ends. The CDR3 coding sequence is TGTGCCAGCAGTCGACGCTTAGAAGGGTCCTACGAGCAGTACTTC. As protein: CASSRRLEGSYEQYF.

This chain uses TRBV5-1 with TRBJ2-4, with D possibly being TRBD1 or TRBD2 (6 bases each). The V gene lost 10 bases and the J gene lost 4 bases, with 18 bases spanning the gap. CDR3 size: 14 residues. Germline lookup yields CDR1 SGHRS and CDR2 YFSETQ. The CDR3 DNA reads TGCGCCTCCTCACTCGCGGGACAAAAAAACATTCAGTACTTC. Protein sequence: CASSLAGQKNIQYF. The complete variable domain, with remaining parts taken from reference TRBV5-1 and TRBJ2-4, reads KAGVTQTPRYLIKTRGQQVTLSCSPISGHRSVSWYQQTPGQGLQFLFEYFSETQRNKGNFPGRFSGRQFSNSRSEMNVSTLELGDSALYLCASSLAGQKNIQYFGAGTRLSVL.

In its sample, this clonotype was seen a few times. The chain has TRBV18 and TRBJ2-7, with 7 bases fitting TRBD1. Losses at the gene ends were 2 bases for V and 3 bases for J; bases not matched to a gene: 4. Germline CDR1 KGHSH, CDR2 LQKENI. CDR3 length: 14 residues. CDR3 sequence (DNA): TGTGCCAGCTCACCAGCCGGGACAGTCTACGAGCAGTACTTC. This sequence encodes CASSPAGTVYEQYF.

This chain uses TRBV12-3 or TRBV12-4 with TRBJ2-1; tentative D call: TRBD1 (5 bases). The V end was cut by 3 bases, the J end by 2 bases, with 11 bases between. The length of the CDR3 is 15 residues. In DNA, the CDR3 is TGTGCCAGCAGTTTGGGGCAGAGCCCCTACAATGAGCAGTTCTTC. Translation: CASSLGQSPYNEQFF.

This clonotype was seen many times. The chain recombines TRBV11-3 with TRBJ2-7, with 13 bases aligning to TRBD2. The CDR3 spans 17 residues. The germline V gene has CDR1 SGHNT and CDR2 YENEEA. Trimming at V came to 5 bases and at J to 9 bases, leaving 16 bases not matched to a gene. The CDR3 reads CASSKGLAGSWLRVQYF. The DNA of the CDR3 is TGTGCCAGCAGCAAGGGACTAGCGGGGTCTTGGCTCCGAGTGCAGTACTTC.

The CDR3 reads CSVAGTEAFF. In nucleotides, the CDR3 is TGCAGCGTTGCTGGCACTGAAGCTTTCTTT. The chain links TRBV29-1 to TRBJ1-1; no clear D. Germline CDR1 reads SQVTM; CDR2 reads ANQGSEA. This CDR3 has 10 amino acids. V dropped 4 bases and J dropped 4 bases, with 4 bases sitting between them.

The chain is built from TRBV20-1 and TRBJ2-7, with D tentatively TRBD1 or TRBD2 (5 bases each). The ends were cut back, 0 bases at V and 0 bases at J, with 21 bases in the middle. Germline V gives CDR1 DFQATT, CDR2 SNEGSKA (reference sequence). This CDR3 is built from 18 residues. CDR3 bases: TGCAGTGCTAGAGATCTGACAGTGGGAAGAGGGAGCTCCTACGAGCAGTACTTC. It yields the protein CSARDLTVGRGSSYEQYF.

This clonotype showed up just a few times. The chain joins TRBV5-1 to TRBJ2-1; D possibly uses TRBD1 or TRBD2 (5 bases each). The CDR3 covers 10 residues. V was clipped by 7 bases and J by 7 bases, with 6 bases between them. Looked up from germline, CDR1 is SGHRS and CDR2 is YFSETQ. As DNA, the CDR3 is TGCGCCAGCGAGGGGAATGAGCAGTTCTTC. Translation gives CASEGNEQFF.